This is a list of T cell receptor beta chains from one sample in a study of blood T cell repertoires in COVID-19. The repertoire was sequenced with immunoSEQ multiplex PCR; TCRdb's copy has only in-frame clones and lacks some. The top ten hold 8.6% of the sample, which has 180,000 or so clones, around 76% seen once. The sample was peripheral blood. The origin of the receptors is a woman aged 45 to 65 with active or convalescent COVID-19. Each CDR3 is given with its conserved first and last residue. A D gene is named only where the DNA matches it firmly. Size tells how often a clone was seen (once, few, many) or the class of an expanded clone, and some rows leave it out.

V gene,clone size,J gene,D gene,CDR3 protein,CDR3 DNA
TRBV6-2/TRBV6-3,.,TRBJ1-5,.,CASTPQAQKGNQPQHF,TGTGCCAGCACCCCCCAAGCGCAGAAGGGCAATCAGCCCCAGCATTTT
TRBV5-1,.,TRBJ2-7,.,CASSLGGQQYF,TGCGCCAGCAGCTTGGGAGGCCAGCAGTACTTC
TRBV18,.,TRBJ2-3,TRBD2,CASSPVAGSTDTQYF,TGTGCCAGCTCACCGGTAGCGGGCAGCACAGATACGCAGTATTTT
TRBV6-5,.,TRBJ2-6,TRBD1,CASRQQGGGANVLTF,TGTGCCAGCAGGCAACAGGGGGGTGGGGCCAACGTCCTGACTTTC
TRBV10-3,.,TRBJ2-7,.,CAISDGGYEQYF,TGTGCCATCAGTGATGGGGGGTACGAGCAGTACTTC
TRBV30,.,TRBJ2-2,TRBD1,CAWSGRTGSAGELFF,TGTGCCTGGAGTGGCCGGACAGGGTCGGCCGGGGAGCTGTTTTTT
TRBV6-1,.,TRBJ1-1,.,CASSDTANREAFF,TGTGCCAGCAGTGACACCGCCAACAGAGAAGCTTTCTTT
TRBV5-1,.,TRBJ2-1,TRBD2,CASSPGTSGRTREFF,TGCGCCAGCAGCCCGGGGACTAGCGGGAGGACGAGGGAATTCTTC
TRBV5-4,.,TRBJ2-1,TRBD2,CASSFTTGGEQFF,TGTGCCAGCAGCTTTACCACCGGGGGGGAGCAGTTCTTC
TRBV5-5,.,TRBJ1-1,.,CASSLGQVFRGAFF,TGTGCCAGCAGCTTGGGGCAGGTCTTCAGGGGAGCTTTCTTT
TRBV6-2/TRBV6-3,.,TRBJ2-5,.,CASSYPREETQYF,TGTGCCAGCAGTTACCCCAGGGAAGAGACCCAGTACTTC
TRBV19,.,TRBJ1-2,TRBD1,CASKDRPNSLDGYTF,TGTGCCAGTAAGGACAGGCCCAATTCTCTAGATGGCTACACCTTC
TRBV30,.,TRBJ2-7,TRBD1,CAWSPGGASYEQYF,TGTGCCTGGAGTCCAGGGGGCGCGTCCTACGAGCAGTACTTC
TRBV6-2/TRBV6-3,.,TRBJ2-7,TRBD2,CASSSGTSGRGVIYEQYF,TGTGCCAGCAGCTCCGGGACTAGCGGGAGAGGGGTCATCTACGAGCAGTACTTC
TRBV19,.,TRBJ2-5,TRBD2,CASKVTRGGQETQYF,TGTGCCAGTAAGGTAACACGGGGGGGCCAAGAGACCCAGTACTTC
TRBV6-2/TRBV6-3,.,TRBJ2-3,.,CASTYREITDTQYF,TGTGCCAGCACTTACAGGGAGATCACAGATACGCAGTATTTT
TRBV6-5,.,TRBJ2-3,.,CATYHRRSGTDTQYF,TGTGCCACGTACCATAGGAGATCGGGCACAGATACGCAGTATTTT
TRBV7-9,.,TRBJ2-1,.,CASSFPTGEAGNEQFF,TGTGCCAGCAGCTTCCCTACAGGGGAAGCGGGCAATGAGCAGTTCTTC
TRBV12-5,.,TRBJ2-1,TRBD2,CASGLASGGAYNEQFF,TGTGCTAGTGGTTTGGCGAGCGGGGGCGCCTACAATGAGCAGTTCTTC
TRBV12-3/TRBV12-4,.,TRBJ2-1,.,CASSPLQYEQFF,TGTGCCAGCAGTCCCTTACAGTATGAGCAGTTCTTC
TRBV30,.,TRBJ1-4,.,CAWSRGGFRFF,TGTGCCTGGAGTCGGGGGGGGTTCCGGTTTTTT
TRBV19,.,TRBJ2-1,TRBD1,CASRTDRGWDEQFF,TGTGCCAGTAGGACGGACAGGGGTTGGGATGAGCAGTTCTTC
TRBV27,once,TRBJ1-1,.,CASSLAALGSTEAFF,TGTGCCAGCAGTTTAGCGGCCCTAGGGAGCACTGAAGCTTTCTTT
TRBV7-2,.,TRBJ2-7,.,CASSLTGGVHEQYF,TGTGCCAGCAGCTTAACGGGTGGCGTACACGAGCAGTACTTC
TRBV6-5,.,TRBJ2-3,.,CASSLRQGTDTQYF,TGTGCCAGCAGTCTGAGACAGGGCACAGATACGCAGTATTTT
TRBV30,few,TRBJ1-1,.,CAWNRQPDTEAFF,TGTGCCTGGAATCGACAGCCAGACACTGAAGCTTTCTTT
TRBV15,.,TRBJ1-2,.,CATSRGGGRGTNYGYTF,TGTGCCACCAGCAGAGGGGGAGGGAGGGGAACTAACTATGGCTACACCTTC
TRBV7-2,.,TRBJ1-2,TRBD1,CASSFRDRAGYTF,TGTGCCAGCAGCTTCCGGGACAGGGCTGGCTACACCTTC
TRBV15,.,TRBJ2-1,TRBD2,CATSRDQRTRAHNEQFF,TGTGCCACCAGCAGAGATCAAAGGACTAGGGCCCACAATGAGCAGTTCTTC
TRBV14,.,TRBJ2-5,.,CASSQETGRGYRYQETQYF,TGTGCCAGCAGCCAAGAGACTGGAAGGGGCTATCGGTACCAAGAGACCCAGTACTTC
TRBV28,few,TRBJ1-2,TRBD1,CASSLVQGIYGYTF,TGTGCCAGCAGTTTGGTACAGGGGATCTATGGCTACACCTTC
TRBV24-1,.,TRBJ2-7,.,CATSDRTASHYEQYF,TGTGCCACCAGTGATCGGACAGCAAGCCACTACGAGCAGTACTTC
TRBV16,.,TRBJ2-7,.,CASSQGFPYEQYF,TGTGCCAGCAGCCAAGGCTTCCCCTACGAGCAGTACTTC
TRBV5-1,.,TRBJ1-4,.,CASKGDNNEKLFF,TGCGCCAGCAAAGGGGATAATAATGAAAAACTGTTTTTT
TRBV5-6,.,TRBJ1-2,.,CASSLQRYGYTF,TGTGCCAGCAGCTTGCAGCGCTATGGCTACACCTTC